This T cell receptor beta chain was retrieved from a study of blood T cell repertoires in COVID-19. On the study more broadly: PBMCs, B-cell-depleted T cells, or T cells provided the cDNA or gDNA that made up the material.

This clone came up a few times. From germline, CDR1 is MNHNS and CDR2 SASEGT. The CDR3 runs to 17 residues. Trimming cost V 0 bases and J 4 bases; bases outside gene matches: 5. In the authors' workflow: Cell counts per sample came from amplifying reference gene primers. Clones were sequenced by immunoSEQ multiplex PCR, and TCRdb holds only the in-frame ones, with some missing. That table supplies the V and J calls and clone size; D and trimming were determined from the DNA. This sample has fewer than 200,000 clones, with roughly 84% found just once. The receptor was isolated from a man aged 55-75 years who had recovered from COVID-19. The sequencing input was peripheral blood. The rearrangement joins TRBV6-1 to TRBJ2-3; TRBD2 matches at 12 bases. The DNA of the CDR3 is TGTGCCAGCAGTGAAGCGCTAGCGGGGGGGGACTCAGATACGCAGTATTTT. It yields the protein CASSEALAGGDSDTQYF.